The 22 T cell receptor beta chains below come from one sample, sequenced in a study of CXCR3-negative and CXCR3-positive naive CD8 T cells. TRB cDNA was prepared as libraries by UMI-labeled 5' RACE. TCRdb reanalyzed the 5' RACE reads, giving one entry per CDR3 protein sequence and no DNA. This sample's clone table lists roughly 100,000 distinct CDR3 sequences. The sequenced material came from naive CXCR3- CD8+ T cells from blood. As for subset: CD45RO-CCR7+CD27+CD95- naive CD8+ T cells lacking CXCR3 (TNR3-). These receptors all stem from a human donor in good health. Some clones in this sample may be carry-over from other donors' samples.

The V and J genes are TRBV23-1 and TRBJ2-1; TCRdb selects TRBD1, and the lack of DNA leaves this call unchecked. TRBV23-1 is an ORF; its function is uncertain. The CDR3 extends over 16 amino acids. CDR3 sequence: CASSQSWQGAANEQFF.

The chain carries TRBV9 and TRBJ1-3; TCRdb's D gene call, TRBD1, goes unchecked for lack of DNA. This CDR3 has 16 amino acids. The germline CDR1 and CDR2 sequences are SGDLS and YYNGEE. The CDR3 here is CASSAGTDSSGNTIYF.

J is TRBJ1-1 and V is TRBV19; the D call from TCRdb, TRBD1, cannot be confirmed without DNA. The CDR3 totals 14 residues. CDR1 LNHDA and CDR2 SQIVND come from the germline V gene (reference sequence). CDR3: CASTPARANTEAFF.

The chain is built from TRBV20-1 and TRBJ1-5; as DNA is missing, the TRBD1 call by TCRdb cannot be tested. This CDR3 comprises 14 residues. Germline V lookup: CDR1 DFQATT, CDR2 SNEGSKA (reference sequence). This CDR3 is CSARIWDTNQPQHF.

The chain carries TRBV7-9 and TRBJ1-5; without DNA, the TCRdb call of TRBD1 cannot be checked. Germline V CDR1 and CDR2: SEHNR, FQNEAQ (reference sequence). The CDR3 covers 13 residues. The CDR3 here is CASSPGTNQPQHF. Supplemented by reference TRBV7-9 and TRBJ1-5, the full variable domain reads DTGVSQNPRHKITKRGQNVTFRCDPISEHNRLYWYRQTLGQGPEFLTYFQNEAQLEKSRLLSDRFSAERPKGSFSTLEIQRTEQGDSAMYLCASSPGTNQPQHFGDGTRLSIL.

The J gene is TRBJ1-3, the V gene TRBV20-1. The CDR3 length is 14 residues. CDR1 and CDR2 (germline): DFQATT, SNEGSKA (reference sequence). The CDR3 reads CSARKSSSGNTIYF.

V and J are TRBV19 and TRBJ2-1; TCRdb picks TRBD2, but there is no DNA to check that call. The germline gives CDR1 LNHDA, CDR2 SQIVND (reference sequence). This CDR3 region has 14 residues. The CDR3 here is CASSIFLGDNEQSF.

J is TRBJ2-1 and V is TRBV6-2 or TRBV6-3. Germline V CDR1 and CDR2: MNHEY, SVGEGT. The CDR3 is made up of 11 amino acids. The CDR3 sequence is CASRTNNEQFF.

The gene calls are TRBV29-1 and TRBJ2-2. This CDR3 is built from 13 residues. Germline CDR1 SQVTM, CDR2 ANQGSEA. The CDR3 reads CSVAYTNTGELFF.

This chain uses TRBV29-1 with TRBJ2-1. Germline V lookup: CDR1 SQVTM, CDR2 ANQGSEA. The CDR3 totals 15 residues. The CDR3 reads CSVEVESVSYNEQFF.

The chain employs TRBV9 and TRBJ2-1; TCRdb designates TRBD1, a call that cannot be tested without DNA. Germline V CDR1 and CDR2: SGDLS, YYNGEE. This CDR3 is 12 amino acids long. The CDR3 sequence is CASSVAGAEQLF.

The V gene is TRBV12-3 or TRBV12-4, the J gene TRBJ1-2. This CDR3 is built from 14 residues. The CDR3 sequence: CASSPLPGEGGYTF.

The V and J genes are TRBV30 and TRBJ1-1; TCRdb returns TRBD1, unconfirmable since there is no DNA. Germline V gene data show CDR1 as GTSNPN and CDR2 as SVGIG (reference sequence). The CDR3 has 15 residues. The CDR3 reads CAWSPWTGMNTEAFF.

The J gene is TRBJ2-1, the V gene TRBV27; TCRdb calls TRBD2, which cannot be checked without DNA. This CDR3 is 15 amino acids long. Germline V gene data show CDR1 as MNHEY and CDR2 as SMNVEV (reference sequence). This CDR3 reads CASSWTSGKVNEQFF.

The chain joins TRBV11-3 to TRBJ2-1; TCRdb indicates TRBD1, and absent DNA this call remains unverified. CDR1 and CDR2 from the germline V gene are SGHNT and YENEEA. The CDR3 loop spans 16 amino acids. The chain's CDR3 is CASSGRLGGTYNEQFF.

This chain connects TRBV29-1 to TRBJ1-5; as DNA is missing, the TRBD1 call by TCRdb cannot be tested. This CDR3 is built from 12 residues. Germline V lookup: CDR1 SQVTM, CDR2 ANQGSEA. The CDR3 sequence: CSAGGRNQPQHF.

The V call is TRBV29-1, the J call TRBJ2-7. The CDR3 is made up of 15 amino acids. Germline V gives CDR1 SQVTM, CDR2 ANQGSEA. CDR3 sequence reads: CSVEVPSDTSYEQYF.

This rearrangement joins TRBV5-1 to TRBJ1-1. Germline V CDR1 and CDR2: SGHRS, YFSETQ. This CDR3 has 15 amino acids. CDR3 region: CASSLGGDLDGEAFF.

The chain joins TRBV7-6 to TRBJ1-3. CDR1 is SGHVS and CDR2 is FNYEAQ in the germline V gene. This CDR3 has 15 residues. The CDR3 sequence is CASSLDLSSGNTIYF.

The chain recombines TRBV20-1 with TRBJ2-7; lacking DNA, the TRBD2 call made by TCRdb goes unchecked. The CDR3 runs to 14 residues. Germline CDR1 DFQATT, CDR2 SNEGSKA (reference sequence). CDR3: CSARDPSGRIEQYF.

The rearrangement joins TRBV11-1 to TRBJ2-3; TCRdb outputs TRBD1, but without DNA this stays unchecked. The CDR3 covers 15 residues. Germline CDR1 is SGHAT and CDR2 is FQDESV (reference sequence). The CDR3 protein is CASSLAGTGMDTQYF. The complete variable domain, with remaining parts taken from reference TRBV11-1 and TRBJ2-3, reads EAEVAQSPRYKITEKSQAVAFWCDPISGHATLYWYRQILGQGPELLVQFQDESVVDDSQLPKDRFSAERLKGVDSTLKIQPAELGDSAMYLCASSLAGTGMDTQYFGPGTRLTVL.

The chain couples TRBV12-3 or TRBV12-4 to TRBJ1-6. The CDR3 is 12 amino acids. The CDR3 spells CASSSVSSALHF.